Included here is one T cell receptor (beta chain) sequence, with context. This entry comes from a study of tumor T cells in aggressive B-cell lymphoma. Clones were sequenced by immunoSEQ multiplex PCR, and TCRdb holds only the in-frame ones, with some missing. There are a few thousand clones in the sample; approximately 80% occur only once, and about 3% lies in the top ten. V was clipped by 0 bases and J by 3 bases, with 8 bases between them. Per germline, CDR1 MNHNS and CDR2 SASEGT. This CDR3 region has 14 residues. The sequenced sample consisted of tumor tissue. V and J are TRBV6-1 and TRBJ2-5, with D possibly matching TRBD2 (6 bases). The source of this sequence is an adult with diffuse large B cell lymphoma. The CDR3 region is CASSEARREETQYF. The CDR3 DNA reads as TGTGCCAGCAGTGAAGCGCGGAGGGAAGAGACCCAGTACTTC.